This T cell receptor beta chain emerged from a study of T cell changes during pregnancy in multiple sclerosis. This CDR3 region has 16 residues. V dropped 5 bases and J dropped 0; count of bases not matched to a gene: 7. Looked up from germline, CDR1 is LNHDA and CDR2 is SQIVND (reference sequence). TCRdb keeps only in-frame clones here, not all; method: immunoSEQ multiplex PCR. The sample has about 24,000 clones, around 87% seen once. The chain joins TRBV19 to TRBJ1-5, with 7 bases identical to TRBD1. The sequenced sample was CD4+ T cells from peripheral blood mononuclear cells, obtained in the second trimester of pregnancy. The TCR was taken from a female donor in good health, enrolled as a control in a pregnancy study. The CDR3 nucleotides read TGTGCCAGTAGTGAGGGGGCTGCCTATAGCAATCAGCCCCAGCATTTT. Protein sequence: CASSEGAAYSNQPQHF.